This TCR beta chain was captured by sequencing in a study of cytomegalovirus exposure and HLA in healthy donors. Turning to this clone: What it recognizes is unknown.

13 Jbeta primers and 60 Vbeta primers were used for the PCR. Generated by immunoSEQ multiplex PCR, the TCRdb table keeps only in-frame clones and is missing some. The sample holds approximately 120,000 clones, less than 80% seen once. General study results and limits: Researchers catalogued about 150 TCR beta chains as cytomegalovirus-associated.

The CDR3 consists of 16 residues. Trimming removed 7 bases from V and 5 bases from J, with 24 bases in between. Germline V gene sequence: CDR1 SGHDT, CDR2 YYEEEE. Sequencing input: PBMCs. V gene TRBV5-6 combines with J gene TRBJ1-2; perhaps TRBD1 as D (5 bases). The receptor was derived from a man aged 45-60 years in good health and CMV-seronegative. The CDR3 loop reads CASAPGQGPLNYGYTF. Here the CDR3 DNA reads TGTGCCAGCGCCCCCGGTCAGGGCCCACTCAATTATGGCTACACCTTC.